This TCR beta chain was documented in a study of early stage breast cancer tumors. Study details: ER+/PR+/HER2- status applied to about 70% of the 16 invasive breast tumors.

A word on this clone: Its target is not known.

Each sample had two DNA replicates, about 0.47 ug blood or about 1.4 ug tissue. The table came from immunoSEQ multiplex PCR; TCRdb's copy has only in-frame clones and leaves some out. Counted here are under 20,000 clones, around four fifths occurring once; the ten biggest clones make up over 1.5%. Findings of the study overall: Commonly generated sequences made up most enriched TCRB sequences shared between patients. Blood repertoires resembled normal breast more than tumor.

Trimming removed 2 bases from V and 5 bases from J, with 9 bases in between. CDR3 length: 13 amino acids. Looked up from germline, CDR1 is GTSNPN and CDR2 is SVGIG (reference sequence). This chain joins TRBV30 and TRBJ2-2, with D perhaps matching TRBD2 (5 bases). Sample: blood. The TCR comes from a person aged 70 to 80 with breast cancer. In DNA, the CDR3 is TGTGCCTGGAGTCTTACTAGGACCGGGGAGCTGTTTTTT. Its translation is CAWSLTRTGELFF.